This TCR beta chain was documented in a study of T-cell reconstitution after alpha-beta-depleted transplantation in children. CDR3 length: 14 residues. The J segment lost 8 bases and the V segment lost 6 bases, leaving 8 bases of the junction unmatched. Unique molecular identifiers were incorporated when the TCRbeta library was constructed. TCRdb re-derived calls from the PCR reads in MiXCR, one entry per CDR3 protein. The sample includes about 97,000 distinct CDR3 sequences, around 6.1% of them seen just once. Many counts were recorded for this clonotype. This clonotype was sampled from a female patient under 10 years old who had a stem cell transplant for Fanconi anemia, so the T cells may come from the graft donor. The J gene is TRBJ2-2, the V gene TRBV12-3 or TRBV12-4; 8 nucleotides match TRBD1. The material was PBMCs, mostly from graft donor cells, obtained 60 days after TCRalphabeta/CD19-depleted stem cell transplant. CDR3 in DNA: TGTGCCAGCAGACGGACAGGGAAAACGGGGGAGCTGTTTTTT. Its translation: CASRRTGKTGELFF.